Shown below are 25 T cell receptor beta chains from a single sample sequenced in a study of blood T cell repertoires in COVID-19. Sequencing used immunoSEQ multiplex PCR; TCRdb keeps in-frame clones, though not all of them. The table includes 25,000 to 30,000 clones, 88% detected once. What was sequenced was peripheral blood. Every receptor here comes from a human donor in a cohort sampled during active COVID-19.

Comment on this clone: Other DNA sequences from this sample encode an identical CDR3 as well. The V gene is TRBV19, the J gene TRBJ2-7; D perhaps matches TRBD1 (6 bases). Trimming cost V 5 bases and J 1 base, with 12 bases left between them. Germline V gene data show CDR1 as LNHDA and CDR2 as SQIVND (reference sequence). This CDR3 has 14 residues. CDR3 DNA: TGTGCCAGTAGTCCCCGAGACAGGTCCTACGAGCAGTACTTC. It codes for CASSPRDRSYEQYF.

This chain's CDR3 is CASSPHQGQPQHF. The CDR3 region has the DNA TGTGCCAGCAGCCCGCATCAGGGCCAGCCCCAGCATTTT. The chain employs TRBV7-6 and TRBJ1-5; weak D call: TRBD1 (5 bases). This CDR3 has 13 amino acids. Germline V gene data show CDR1 as SGHVS and CDR2 as FNYEAQ. The V and J ends lost 5 bases and 7 bases respectively, with 12 bases between them.

This sequence joins TRBV28 and TRBJ2-1, with D possibly matching TRBD1 (6 bases). Germline CDR1 reads MDHEN; CDR2 reads SYDVKM. This CDR3 is 17 amino acids long. Trimming shortened V by 6 bases and J by 5 bases, and 23 bases separated the two germline ends. CDR3 DNA: TGTGCCAGCAGGGACAGCCATCCTCCGGGACCACACAATGAGCAGTTCTTC. Its protein is CASRDSHPPGPHNEQFF.

This chain connects TRBV5-6 to TRBJ2-7, with 8 bases matching TRBD1. The ends lost 5 bases at V and 0 bases at J; junction bases unmatched: 10. The CDR3 is made up of 16 amino acids. Germline V gives CDR1 SGHDT, CDR2 YYEEEE. CDR3 nucleotides: TGTGCCAGCAGGGATCTCAGGGGGCCGAGCTCCTACGAGCAGTACTTC. Encoded protein: CASRDLRGPSSYEQYF.

The chain links TRBV6-5 to TRBJ2-2, with D tentatively TRBD1 (5 bases). Germline V gene data show CDR1 as MNHEY and CDR2 as SVGAGI. This CDR3 region has 13 residues. The V end was cut by 8 bases, the J end by 3 bases, with 10 bases between. CDR3 sequence (DNA): TGTGCCAGCTTCGTAGGGGACACCGGGGAGCTGTTTTTT. As protein: CASFVGDTGELFF.

This clone was found once. At one boundary the junction diverges from the germline segment, which might be a read error. This sequence joins TRBV3-1 (or the pseudogene TRBV3-2) and TRBJ1-2; 10 bases agree with TRBD1. CDR1 LGHDT and CDR2 YNNKEL come from the germline V gene (reference sequence). The CDR3 contains 16 residues. The CDR3 region has the DNA TGTGCCAGCAGCCAAGGAGACAGGGGGCTGAACTCTGGCTACACCTTC. Protein: CASSQGDRGLNSGYTF.

DNA of the CDR3: TGTGCCAGCAGCCAAGGACTAGCGGGGAGAAACAATGAGCAGTTCTTC. This encodes CASSQGLAGRNNEQFF. The chain uses TRBV3-1 (or the pseudogene TRBV3-2) and TRBJ2-1; the match to TRBD2 covers 11 bases. This CDR3 has 16 residues. The V gene's germline CDR1 is LGHDT and CDR2 YNNKEL (reference sequence). V shed 1 base and J 5 bases; nucleotides not matched to a gene: 4.

This clone was seen more than once but under ten times. J is TRBJ2-3 and V is TRBV5-1, with 9 positions matching TRBD2. With 0 bases clipped from V and 4 bases from J, the junction kept 3 bases outside the gene matches. Germline CDR1 SGHRS, CDR2 YFSETQ. This CDR3 is 15 amino acids long. For the CDR3, the DNA is TGCGCCAGCAGCTTGGCGGCGGGGGGGCCAGATACGCAGTATTTT. Translated: CASSLAAGGPDTQYF.

The chain is built from TRBV6-5 and TRBJ1-1; D might be TRBD1 (6 bases). The CDR3 loop spans 14 amino acids. Germline V CDR1 and CDR2: MNHEY, SVGAGI. The V end lost 0 bases, the J end lost 4 bases, and 9 bases lay between the germline ends. CDR3: CASSYSTGSTEAFF. The CDR3 DNA reads TGTGCCAGCAGTTACTCTACAGGGAGCACTGAAGCTTTCTTT.

This clone has just a few counts. The chain links TRBV5-1 to TRBJ1-4; D might be TRBD1 (5 bases). CDR1 is SGHRS and CDR2 is YFSETQ in the germline V gene. With 4 bases removed from V and 12 bases from J, the gap between germline ends came to 19 bases. The CDR3 covers 14 residues. In DNA, the CDR3 is TGCGCCAGCAGCGTAGGGACGGGCCTAGCGGAACTGTTTTTT. This codes for CASSVGTGLAELFF.

The chain recombines TRBV5-1 with TRBJ2-3, with D maybe TRBD1 (5 bases). CDR1 is SGHRS, CDR2 YFSETQ, per germline. The CDR3 sequence is 15 residues long. Trimming left V 4 bases short and J 5 bases short, with 17 bases between. This CDR3 reads CASSPDRGAIDTQYF. The DNA of the CDR3 is TGCGCCAGCAGCCCGGATAGGGGCGCGATAGATACGCAGTATTTT.

V and J are TRBV19 and TRBJ1-2, with D hard to call. Germline CDR1 LNHDA, CDR2 SQIVND (reference sequence). The CDR3 loop spans 14 amino acids. Trimming removed 10 bases at V and 5 bases at J, with 20 bases between. The chain's CDR3 is CATKTLGASYGYTF. The CDR3 bases are TGTGCCACTAAGACGTTGGGCGCGAGTTATGGCTACACCTTC.

The V call is TRBV6-5, the J call TRBJ1-2; TRBD1 matches at 7 bases. Germline CDR1 reads MNHEY; CDR2 reads SVGAGI. There are 13 residues in the CDR3. V shed 10 bases and J 4 bases; nucleotides not matched to a gene: 9. This CDR3 reads CATRRQGGYGYTF. The CDR3 bases are TGTGCCACCCGGAGGCAGGGGGGCTATGGCTACACCTTC.

The rearrangement uses TRBV28 and TRBJ2-2; D unclear. This CDR3 spans 14 amino acids. With 6 bases removed from V and 4 bases from J, the gap between germline ends came to 12 bases. Germline V gene lookup returns CDR1 MDHEN and CDR2 SYDVKM. This CDR3 is CASSRQLGTGELFF. The CDR3 bases are TGTGCCAGCAGCAGACAATTGGGCACCGGGGAGCTGTTTTTT.

The rearrangement joins TRBV18 to TRBJ1-4; 10 nucleotides align to TRBD1. Germline loops: CDR1 KGHSH, CDR2 LQKENI. V shed 3 bases and J 6 bases; nucleotides not matched to a gene: 7. The CDR3 is 16 amino acids. The CDR3 DNA is TGTGCCAGCTCACCTCAGAGGACAGGGGGGGATGAAAAACTGTTTTTT. It yields the protein CASSPQRTGGDEKLFF.

The table lists this clone with a count of one. This chain's CDR3 is CASSGGIGGEQYF. The CDR3 DNA sequence: TGTGCCAGCTCGGGGGGTATCGGCGGGGAGCAGTACTTC. The V gene is TRBV27, the J gene TRBJ2-7; 7 nucleotides agree with TRBD2. The CDR3 consists of 13 residues. J lost 7 bases, V lost 8 bases, and 11 bases had no gene match. CDR1 is MNHEY and CDR2 is SMNVEV in the germline V gene (reference sequence).

The chain uses TRBV9 and TRBJ1-2; no definite D call. V lost 0 bases to trimming and J lost 3 bases, with 6 bases between them. In germline, CDR1 is SGDLS, CDR2 YYNGEE. The CDR3 is 13 amino acids. DNA of the CDR3: TGTGCCAGCAGCGTAGGCCAGGACTATGGCTACACCTTC. As protein: CASSVGQDYGYTF.

This clone was counted once. J is TRBJ2-2 and V is TRBV9; 11 bases match TRBD2. CDR1 and CDR2 from the germline V gene are SGDLS and YYNGEE. V lost 3 bases, J lost 6 bases, and 7 bases stayed unmatched. This CDR3 is built from 16 residues. CDR3 amino acids: CASSATTSGAAGELFF. In DNA, the CDR3 is TGTGCCAGCAGCGCGACGACTAGCGGGGCGGCCGGGGAGCTGTTTTTT. Looking up the rest from reference TRBV9 and TRBJ2-2 gives the full variable domain: DSGVTQTPKHLITATGQRVTLRCSPRSGDLSVYWYQQSLDQGLQFLIQYYNGEERAKGNILERFSAQQFPDLHSELNLSSLELGDSALYFCASSATTSGAAGELFFGEGSRLTVL.

The CDR3 region has the DNA TGTGCCAGCAGCTACCTCGGTGGTCCCCTCCACTTT. Protein product: CASSYLGGPLHF. The chain links TRBV11-3 to TRBJ1-6; D unclear. Between the trimmed V and J ends, which lost 4 bases and 13 bases, there was a span of 11 bases. CDR3 length: 12 amino acids. The germline V gene has CDR1 SGHNT and CDR2 YENEEA. Supplemented by reference TRBV11-3 and TRBJ1-6, the full variable domain reads EAGVVQSPRYKIIEKKQPVAFWCNPISGHNTLYWYLQNLGQGPELLIRYENEEAVDDSQLPKDRFSAERLKGVDSTLKIQPAELGDSAVYLCASSYLGGPLHFGNGTRLTVT.

This clone appeared a single time. This chain links TRBV14 with TRBJ2-7; D is perhaps TRBD1 (6 bases). Germline V gene data show CDR1 as SGHDN and CDR2 as FVKESK. This CDR3 has 14 amino acids. The ends were cut back, 1 base at V and 9 bases at J, with 16 bases in the middle. The CDR3 DNA sequence: TGTGCCAGCAGCCAAGTGGGTCAGGGGTCTGGGCAGTACTTC. It specifies CASSQVGQGSGQYF.

The J gene is TRBJ1-1, the V gene TRBV9; TRBD1 agrees at 7 bases. The CDR3 is made up of 13 amino acids. Germline CDR1 is SGDLS and CDR2 is YYNGEE. V was pared by 3 bases and J by 4 bases, with 3 bases of the junction left unmatched. CDR3 in DNA: TGTGCCAGCAGCGCGCCAGGGGGCACTGAAGCTTTCTTT. It yields the protein CASSAPGGTEAFF.

This clone is categorized as medium-sized. This sequence joins TRBV7-9 and TRBJ2-7; TRBD1 agrees at 7 bases. J lost 2 bases, V lost 4 bases, and 8 bases had no gene match. There are 15 residues in the CDR3. Germline values: CDR1 SEHNR, CDR2 FQNEAQ (reference sequence). CDR3 in DNA: TGTGCCAGCAGCTCAGCTCACAGGGGAGCCTACGAGCAGTACTTC. This gives the protein CASSSAHRGAYEQYF.

This clone came up a few times. This rearrangement joins TRBV7-9 to TRBJ2-7; TRBD2 agrees at 7 bases. Germline loops: CDR1 SEHNR, CDR2 FQNEAQ (reference sequence). The CDR3 extends over 14 amino acids. The junction had 0 bases not matched to a gene; V was cut back by 1 base and J by 0 bases. CDR3 bases: TGTGCCAGCAGCTTAGGCGGGGGCTCCTACGAGCAGTACTTC. Protein product: CASSLGGGSYEQYF.

The rearrangement joins TRBV6-4 to TRBJ2-3; TRBD1 agrees at 8 bases. The germline CDR1 and CDR2 sequences are MRHNA and SNTAGT. This CDR3 is 16 amino acids long. V shed 7 bases, J shed 5 bases, and the junction held 14 bases outside the gene matches. The DNA for the CDR3 is TGTGCCAGCATTTTTTTCTCAGGGGGCATCGGAGATACGCAGTATTTT. It codes for CASIFFSGGIGDTQYF.

The chain couples TRBV15 to TRBJ1-6; D remains unclear. The V end was cut by 11 bases, the J end by 7 bases, with 15 bases between. CDR3 size: 13 residues. Germline values: CDR1 LNHNV, CDR2 YYDKDF (reference sequence). CDR3 protein: CAPIDARNSPLHF. CDR3 DNA sequence: TGTGCCCCTATTGATGCGAGGAATTCACCCCTCCACTTT.